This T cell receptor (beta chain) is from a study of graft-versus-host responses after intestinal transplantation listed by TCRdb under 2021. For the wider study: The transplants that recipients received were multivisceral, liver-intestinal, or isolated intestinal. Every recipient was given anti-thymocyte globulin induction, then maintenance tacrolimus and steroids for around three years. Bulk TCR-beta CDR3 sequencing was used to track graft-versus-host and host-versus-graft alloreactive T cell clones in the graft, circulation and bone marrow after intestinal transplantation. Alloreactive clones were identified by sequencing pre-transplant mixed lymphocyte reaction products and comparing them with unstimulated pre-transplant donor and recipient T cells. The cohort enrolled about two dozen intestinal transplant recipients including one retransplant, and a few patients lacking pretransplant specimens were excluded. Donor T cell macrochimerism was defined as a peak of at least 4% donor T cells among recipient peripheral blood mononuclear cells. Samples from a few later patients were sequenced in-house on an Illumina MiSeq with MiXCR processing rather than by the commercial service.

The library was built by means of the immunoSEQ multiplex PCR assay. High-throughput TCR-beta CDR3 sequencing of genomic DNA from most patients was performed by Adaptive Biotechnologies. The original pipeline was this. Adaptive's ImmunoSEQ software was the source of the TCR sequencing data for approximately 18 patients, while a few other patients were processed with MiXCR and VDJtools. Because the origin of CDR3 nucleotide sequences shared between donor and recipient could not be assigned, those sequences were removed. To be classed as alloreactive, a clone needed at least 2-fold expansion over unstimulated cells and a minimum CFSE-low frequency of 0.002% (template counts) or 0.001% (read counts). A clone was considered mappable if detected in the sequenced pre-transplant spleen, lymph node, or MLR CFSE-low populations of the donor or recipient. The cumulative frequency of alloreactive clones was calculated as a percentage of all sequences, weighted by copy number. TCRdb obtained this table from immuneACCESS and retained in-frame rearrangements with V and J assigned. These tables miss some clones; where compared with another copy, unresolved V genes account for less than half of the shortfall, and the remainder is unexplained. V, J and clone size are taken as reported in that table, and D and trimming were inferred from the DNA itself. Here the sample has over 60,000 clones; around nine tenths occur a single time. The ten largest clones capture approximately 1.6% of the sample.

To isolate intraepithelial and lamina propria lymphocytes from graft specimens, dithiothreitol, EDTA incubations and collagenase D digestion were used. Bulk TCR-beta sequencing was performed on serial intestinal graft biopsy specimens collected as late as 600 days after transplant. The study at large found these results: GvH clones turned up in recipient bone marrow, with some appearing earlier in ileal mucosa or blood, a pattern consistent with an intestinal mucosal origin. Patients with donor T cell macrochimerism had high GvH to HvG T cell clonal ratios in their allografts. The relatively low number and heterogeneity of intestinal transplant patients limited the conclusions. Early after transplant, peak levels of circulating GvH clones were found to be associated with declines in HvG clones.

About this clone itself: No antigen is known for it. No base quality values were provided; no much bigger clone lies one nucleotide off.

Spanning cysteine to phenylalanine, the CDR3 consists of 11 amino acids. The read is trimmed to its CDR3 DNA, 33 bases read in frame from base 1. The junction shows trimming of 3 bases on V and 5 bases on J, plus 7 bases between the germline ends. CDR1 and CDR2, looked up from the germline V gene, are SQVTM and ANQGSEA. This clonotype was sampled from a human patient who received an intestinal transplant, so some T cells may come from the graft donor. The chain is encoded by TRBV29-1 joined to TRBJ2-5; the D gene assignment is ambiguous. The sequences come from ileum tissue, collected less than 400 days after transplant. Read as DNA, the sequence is TGCAGCGTTGAGTCTCTGGAGACCCAGTACTTC. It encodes CSVESLETQYF. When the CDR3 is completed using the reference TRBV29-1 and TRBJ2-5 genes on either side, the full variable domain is SAVISQKPSRDICQRGTSLTIQCQVDSQVTMMFWYRQQPGQSLTLIATANQGSEATYESGFVIDKFPISRPNLTFSTLTVSNMSPEDSSIYLCSVESLETQYFGPGTRLLVL.